This passage covers 8 T cell receptor beta chains from one sample sequenced in a study of shared clonotypes between healthy human individuals. Sequenced by immunoSEQ multiplex PCR; TCRdb stores in-frame clones only, minus some. The repertoire holds 600,000 to 750,000 clones, with around 90% as singletons. Sample: memory CD8+ T cells from PBMCs. As to subset: CD45RO+ cells pooled with CCR7-negative TemRA cells. All receptors derive from a man aged 18-30 years in good health. Some clones in this sample may be carry-over from other donors' samples.

The chain carries TRBV11-3 and TRBJ1-1, with no clear D. The CDR3 is 16 amino acids. The germline V gene has CDR1 SGHNT and CDR2 YENEEA. With 3 bases removed from V and 3 bases from J, the gap between germline ends came to 17 bases. Here the CDR3 DNA reads TGTGCCAGCAGCTTGAAGTGTCATGAGTGGGACACTGAAGCTTTCTTT. Residues: CASSLKCHEWDTEAFF.

The CDR3 region is CSVVLTSGWTGELFF. In nucleotides, the CDR3 is TGCAGCGTTGTTTTAACTAGCGGGTGGACCGGGGAGCTGTTTTTT. The chain employs TRBV29-1 and TRBJ2-2; TRBD2 matches 9 bases. This CDR3 spans 15 amino acids. With 4 bases clipped from V and 5 bases from J, the junction kept 8 bases outside the gene matches. The germline CDR1 and CDR2 sequences are SQVTM and ANQGSEA.

The chain is built from TRBV7-6 and TRBJ2-2, with 9 bases fitting TRBD2. Per germline, CDR1 SGHVS and CDR2 FNYEAQ. The CDR3 contains 18 residues. V lost 4 bases to trimming and J lost 2 bases; unmatched junction nucleotides: 11. The CDR3 DNA follows: TGTGCCAGCAGCTCGAGACTAAGCGGGAGGAGCAACACCGGGGAGCTGTTTTTT. Its translation: CASSSRLSGRSNTGELFF.

The genes are TRBV5-4 and TRBJ2-1; D gene unclear. Germline-derived CDR1 and CDR2 are SGHNT and YYREEE (reference sequence). V shed 0 bases and J shed 2 bases, with 12 bases lying between them. CDR3 length: 16 residues. The CDR3 sequence: CASSLAWSGAYNEQFF. The CDR3 DNA is TGTGCCAGCAGCTTGGCCTGGTCGGGTGCCTACAATGAGCAGTTCTTC.

This clone appeared once. The chain is built from TRBV6-5 and TRBJ1-1; no firm D call. V was trimmed by 6 bases and J by 4 bases, leaving 12 bases between them. The CDR3 contains 13 residues. CDR1 and CDR2 from the germline V gene are MNHEY and SVGAGI. As DNA, the CDR3 is TGTGCCAGCAGGGAATTGATGGGCACTGAAGCTTTCTTT. This translates into CASRELMGTEAFF.

The DNA of the CDR3 is TGTGCCAGCAGTTTAGGAACCTCCTCCTCCACAGATACGCAGTATTTT. Translation: CASSLGTSSSTDTQYF. The chain combines TRBV27 with TRBJ2-3; no firm D call. CDR1 and CDR2 from the germline V gene are MNHEY and SMNVEV (reference sequence). The germline V and J ends were trimmed by 2 bases and 2 bases, with 14 bases remaining between them. This CDR3 is 16 amino acids long.

Regarding this clone: Distinct nucleotide sequences in the sample also encode this CDR3. The chain recombines TRBV18 with TRBJ2-5, with unresolved D. Trimming removed 0 bases from V and 4 bases from J, with 3 bases in between. The V gene's germline CDR1 is KGHSH and CDR2 LQKENI. This CDR3 comprises 12 residues. CDR3 nucleotides: TGTGCCAGCTCACCACCGAGAGAGACCCAGTACTTC. Translated: CASSPPRETQYF.

The gene calls are TRBV9 and TRBJ1-5, with unresolved D. With 3 bases removed from V and 2 bases from J, the gap between germline ends came to 6 bases. This CDR3 has 13 amino acids. Germline CDR1 and CDR2: SGDLS and YYNGEE. This chain's CDR3 is CASSGWGNQPQHF. CDR3 bases: TGTGCCAGCAGCGGATGGGGCAATCAGCCCCAGCATTTT. Variable domain in full (rest from reference TRBV9 and TRBJ1-5): DSGVTQTPKHLITATGQRVTLRCSPRSGDLSVYWYQQSLDQGLQFLIQYYNGEERAKGNILERFSAQQFPDLHSELNLSSLELGDSALYFCASSGWGNQPQHFGDGTRLSIL.